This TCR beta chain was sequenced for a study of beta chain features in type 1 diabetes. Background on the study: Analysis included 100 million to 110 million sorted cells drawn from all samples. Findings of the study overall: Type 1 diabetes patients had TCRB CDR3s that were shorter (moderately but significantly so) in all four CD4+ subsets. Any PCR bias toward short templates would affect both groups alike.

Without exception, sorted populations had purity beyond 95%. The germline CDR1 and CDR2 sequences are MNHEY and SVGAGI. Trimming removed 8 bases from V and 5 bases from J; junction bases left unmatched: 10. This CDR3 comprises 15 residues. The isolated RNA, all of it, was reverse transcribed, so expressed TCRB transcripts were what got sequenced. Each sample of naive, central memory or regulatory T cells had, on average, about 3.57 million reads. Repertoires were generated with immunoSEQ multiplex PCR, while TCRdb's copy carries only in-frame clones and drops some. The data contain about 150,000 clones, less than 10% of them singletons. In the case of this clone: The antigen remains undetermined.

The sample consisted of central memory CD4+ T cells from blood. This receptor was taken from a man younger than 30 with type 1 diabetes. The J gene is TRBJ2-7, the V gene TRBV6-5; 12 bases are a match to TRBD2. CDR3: CASQGLAGGPDEQYF. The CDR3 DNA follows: TGTGCCAGCCAAGGGCTAGCGGGAGGGCCAGACGAGCAGTACTTC.